Listed below are T cell receptor beta chains from one sample, sequenced in a study of beta chain features in type 1 diabetes. TCRdb's copy holds only in-frame clones and misses some; the assay was immunoSEQ multiplex PCR. The sample consists of about 620,000 clones, roughly a sixth of them appearing once. The material sequenced was naive CD4+ T cells from blood. The receptors shown here come from a man between 18 and 29 years old in good health. The CDR3 runs from the conserved cysteine through the conserved F or W. Fields, in order: V gene, J gene, D gene, CDR3 protein. A D gene is named only where the DNA matches it firmly.

V gene: TRBV7-9
J gene: TRBJ1-1
D gene: NA
CDR3 protein: CASSPLGPHSGRGITEAFF

V gene: TRBV2
J gene: TRBJ2-7
D gene: TRBD1
CDR3 protein: CASKTGSYEQYF

V gene: TRBV10-3
J gene: TRBJ1-2
D gene: NA
CDR3 protein: CAINSSGRYTF

V gene: TRBV29-1
J gene: TRBJ2-7
D gene: NA
CDR3 protein: CSVGLRLTYEQYF

V gene: TRBV10-3
J gene: TRBJ1-1
D gene: NA
CDR3 protein: CAIGRGATEAFF

V gene: TRBV5-4
J gene: TRBJ1-2
D gene: TRBD1
CDR3 protein: CASSLAQRTGSYGYTF

V gene: TRBV7-9
J gene: TRBJ2-1
D gene: NA
CDR3 protein: CASSPVGLAAGGNEQFF

V gene: TRBV20-1
J gene: TRBJ1-1
D gene: NA
CDR3 protein: CSAPLRARAFF

V gene: TRBV27
J gene: TRBJ1-2
D gene: NA
CDR3 protein: CASSLRGVGLYGYTF

V gene: TRBV6-1
J gene: TRBJ1-1
D gene: NA
CDR3 protein: CASSEGQLNTEAFF

V gene: TRBV10-3
J gene: TRBJ1-2
D gene: NA
CDR3 protein: CAIKEGANYGYTF

V gene: TRBV7-2
J gene: TRBJ1-2
D gene: NA
CDR3 protein: CASSFLGAPYGYTF

V gene: TRBV7-2
J gene: TRBJ2-1
D gene: NA
CDR3 protein: CASSFDGGYNEQFF

V gene: TRBV18
J gene: TRBJ2-7
D gene: NA
CDR3 protein: CASSQDLTSGYEQYF

V gene: TRBV28
J gene: TRBJ2-2
D gene: NA
CDR3 protein: CASSPGDIRTTGELFF

V gene: TRBV11-3
J gene: TRBJ1-1
D gene: NA
CDR3 protein: CASSSSVGNTEAFF

V gene: TRBV28
J gene: TRBJ2-2
D gene: TRBD1
CDR3 protein: CASRGQGANTGELFF

V gene: TRBV29-1
J gene: TRBJ1-2
D gene: TRBD1
CDR3 protein: CSAPPEGANYGYTF

V gene: TRBV7-3
J gene: TRBJ1-1
D gene: NA
CDR3 protein: CASSLGRDNEAFF

V gene: TRBV7-2
J gene: TRBJ2-7
D gene: TRBD1
CDR3 protein: CASSLGTGSWYEQYF

V gene: TRBV5-1
J gene: TRBJ1-1
D gene: NA
CDR3 protein: CASSLEQTEAFF

V gene: TRBV5-6
J gene: TRBJ2-2
D gene: NA
CDR3 protein: CASSRDTGELFF

V gene: TRBV6-5
J gene: TRBJ2-2
D gene: NA
CDR3 protein: CASRPPTGRELFF

V gene: TRBV7-9
J gene: TRBJ2-4
D gene: TRBD1
CDR3 protein: CASSLADGTGGSKYF

V gene: TRBV28
J gene: TRBJ1-1
D gene: TRBD1
CDR3 protein: CASSLDRANTEAFF

V gene: TRBV5-1
J gene: TRBJ2-7
D gene: TRBD1
CDR3 protein: CASSWRGQVYEQYF

V gene: TRBV29-1
J gene: TRBJ2-1
D gene: TRBD1
CDR3 protein: CSAGTGEGEQFF

V gene: TRBV6-6
J gene: TRBJ1-2
D gene: NA
CDR3 protein: CASSRTADGYTF

V gene: TRBV6-6
J gene: TRBJ1-2
D gene: NA
CDR3 protein: CASSRPGQLTGYTF

V gene: TRBV4-3
J gene: TRBJ1-5
D gene: TRBD1
CDR3 protein: CASSPRTGDQPQHF